The present TCR beta chain was sequenced within a study of blood T cell repertoires in COVID-19. The CDR3 is 18 amino acids. The table came from immunoSEQ multiplex PCR; TCRdb's copy has only in-frame clones and leaves some out. The sample includes 65,000 to 85,000 clones, over 75% of them seen just once. The clonotype comes from a human donor in a cohort sampled during active COVID-19. The sequencing input was peripheral blood. The rearrangement joins TRBV21-1 to TRBJ2-5; TRBD1, the table's D call, was not compared with the DNA. TRBV21-1 is an annotated pseudogene. The CDR3 reads CASRSSGTGGLGQETQYF. Written as DNA, the CDR3 is TGTGCCAGCAGATCCTCCGGGACAGGGGGCCTTGGGCAAGAGACCCAGTACTTC.